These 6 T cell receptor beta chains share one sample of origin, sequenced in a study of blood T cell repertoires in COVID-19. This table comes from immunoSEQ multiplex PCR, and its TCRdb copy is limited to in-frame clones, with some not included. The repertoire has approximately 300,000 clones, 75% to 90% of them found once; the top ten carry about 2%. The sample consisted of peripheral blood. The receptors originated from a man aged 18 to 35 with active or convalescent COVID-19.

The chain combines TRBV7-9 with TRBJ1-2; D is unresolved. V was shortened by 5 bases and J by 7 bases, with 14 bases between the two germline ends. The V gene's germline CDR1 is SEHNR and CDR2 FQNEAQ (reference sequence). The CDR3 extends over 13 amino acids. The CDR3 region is CASSPPGLIGYTF. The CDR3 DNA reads TGTGCCAGCAGCCCTCCTGGGCTTATTGGCTACACCTTC.

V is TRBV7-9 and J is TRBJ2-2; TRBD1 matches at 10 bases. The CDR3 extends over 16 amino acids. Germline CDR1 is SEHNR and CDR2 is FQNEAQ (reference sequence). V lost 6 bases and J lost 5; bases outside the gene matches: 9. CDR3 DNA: TGTGCCAGCAGGAGACAGGGGGCAACAGTGACCGGGGAGCTGTTTTTT. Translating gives CASRRQGATVTGELFF. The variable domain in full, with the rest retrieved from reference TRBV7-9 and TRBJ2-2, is DTGVSQNPRHKITKRGQNVTFRCDPISEHNRLYWYRQTLGQGPEFLTYFQNEAQLEKSRLLSDRFSAERPKGSFSTLEIQRTEQGDSAMYLCASRRQGATVTGELFFGEGSRLTVL.

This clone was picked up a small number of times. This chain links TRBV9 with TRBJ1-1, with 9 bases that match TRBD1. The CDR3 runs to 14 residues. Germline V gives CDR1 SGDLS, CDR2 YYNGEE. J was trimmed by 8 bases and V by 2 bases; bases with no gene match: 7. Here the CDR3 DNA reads TGTGCCAGCAGCGTGGGACAGGGTACGGTCGAAGCTTTCTTT. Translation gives CASSVGQGTVEAFF.

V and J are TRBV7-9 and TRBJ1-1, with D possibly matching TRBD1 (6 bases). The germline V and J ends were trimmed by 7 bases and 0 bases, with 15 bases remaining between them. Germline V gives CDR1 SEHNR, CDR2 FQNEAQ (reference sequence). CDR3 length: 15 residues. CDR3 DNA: TGTGCCAGCAAGACCGGACAGACGATGAACACTGAAGCTTTCTTT. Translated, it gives CASKTGQTMNTEAFF.

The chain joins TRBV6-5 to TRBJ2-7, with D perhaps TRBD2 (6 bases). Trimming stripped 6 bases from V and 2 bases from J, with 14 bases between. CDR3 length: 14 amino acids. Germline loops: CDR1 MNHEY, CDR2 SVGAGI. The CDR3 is CASSRGTVAYEQYF. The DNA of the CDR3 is TGTGCCAGCAGCCGCGGGACGGTCGCCTACGAGCAGTACTTC.

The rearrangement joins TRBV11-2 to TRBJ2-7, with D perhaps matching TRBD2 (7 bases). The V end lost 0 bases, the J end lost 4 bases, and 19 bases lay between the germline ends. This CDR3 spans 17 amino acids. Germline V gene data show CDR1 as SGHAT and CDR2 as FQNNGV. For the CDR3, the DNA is TGTGCCAGCAGCTTAGATAGGGGGGCAGGGAGGGGTTACGAGCAGTACTTC. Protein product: CASSLDRGAGRGYEQYF.